This is a list of T cell receptor beta chains from one sample in a study of T cells in Graves' hyperthyroidism and ophthalmopathy. TCRdb processed the multiplex PCR reads anew with MiXCR; each CDR3 protein has one entry. The data contain some 570,000 distinct CDR3 sequences, approximately 14% of them singletons. Material: blood. These receptors came from a woman in her late teens or twenties with Graves' ophthalmopathy. The CDR3 runs from the conserved cysteine through the conserved F or W.

j_call: TRBJ2-1
v_call: TRBV28
cdr3_aa: CASAPGDRGNEQFF

j_call: TRBJ2-1
v_call: TRBV7-7
cdr3_aa: CASSLAIAEYNEQFF

j_call: TRBJ2-7
v_call: TRBV19
cdr3_aa: CASSIVNRGYEQYF

j_call: TRBJ2-7
v_call: TRBV2
cdr3_aa: CASSRSQGPYEQYF

j_call: TRBJ2-6
v_call: TRBV2
cdr3_aa: CASSEKRIGANVLTF

j_call: TRBJ2-1
v_call: TRBV7-9
cdr3_aa: CASSPPSSHEQFF

j_call: TRBJ2-1
v_call: TRBV9
cdr3_aa: CASSVDLREGHEQFF

j_call: TRBJ1-5
v_call: TRBV5-6
cdr3_aa: CASSFDEQGSSNQPQHF

j_call: TRBJ2-1
v_call: TRBV7-8
cdr3_aa: CASSFLAGVSGNEQSF

j_call: TRBJ2-1
v_call: TRBV7-3
cdr3_aa: CASSPHSPLTSAPFNEQFF

j_call: TRBJ2-2
v_call: TRBV20-1
cdr3_aa: CSVGGRRGTGELFF

j_call: TRBJ2-1
v_call: TRBV7-9
cdr3_aa: CASSFKRRLAGKGSEQFF

j_call: TRBJ2-7
v_call: TRBV10-3
cdr3_aa: CAISAGTGSYEQYF

j_call: TRBJ2-3
v_call: TRBV19
cdr3_aa: CASSRGVGGLSTDTQYF